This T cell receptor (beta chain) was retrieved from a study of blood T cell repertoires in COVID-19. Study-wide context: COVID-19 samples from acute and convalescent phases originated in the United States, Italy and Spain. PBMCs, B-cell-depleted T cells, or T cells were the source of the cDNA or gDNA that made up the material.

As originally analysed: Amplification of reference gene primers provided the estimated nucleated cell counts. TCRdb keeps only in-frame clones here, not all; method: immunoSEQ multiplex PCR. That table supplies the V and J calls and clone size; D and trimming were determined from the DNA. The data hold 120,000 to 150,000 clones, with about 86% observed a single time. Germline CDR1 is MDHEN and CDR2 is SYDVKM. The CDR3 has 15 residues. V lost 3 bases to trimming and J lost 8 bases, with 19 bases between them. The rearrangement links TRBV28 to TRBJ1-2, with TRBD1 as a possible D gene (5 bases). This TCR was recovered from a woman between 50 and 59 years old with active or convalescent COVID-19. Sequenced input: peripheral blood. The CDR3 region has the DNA TGTGCCAGCAGTTTGGGGAGGGCGGGACCCAGGGGCTACACCTTC. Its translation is CASSLGRAGPRGYTF.